These T cell receptor beta chains were read from a single sample in a study of T cell responses to AZD1222 COVID-19 vaccine. Produced via immunoSEQ multiplex PCR; TCRdb's table is partial and in-frame only. This table holds roughly 96,000 clones, 89% found once. The sequenced sample was peripheral blood, obtained on day 0 of AZD1222 vaccination. All receptors come from an adult in good health. Each CDR3 is given with its conserved first and last residue. The order of the fields is CDR3 DNA, CDR3 protein, clone size, D gene, V gene, J gene. A D gene is named only where the DNA matches it firmly. Rows may omit the clone size; those that give it use once, few, many or a size class.

CDR3nt: TGTGCCTGGAGTGTACGAGGGACCGCAGGACAGCCCCAGCATTTT; CDR3aa: CAWSVRGTAGQPQHF; abundance: NA; d_gene: NA; v_gene: TRBV30; j_gene: TRBJ1-5
CDR3nt: TGTGCCAGTAGTCTTTCCGGGGACACAGATACGCAGTATTTT; CDR3aa: CASSLSGDTDTQYF; abundance: NA; d_gene: NA; v_gene: TRBV19; j_gene: TRBJ2-3
CDR3nt: TGTGCCAGCAGTGACAGGGGGGCGGGCACCGGGGAGCTGTTTTTT; CDR3aa: CASSDRGAGTGELFF; abundance: NA; d_gene: NA; v_gene: TRBV6-1; j_gene: TRBJ2-2
CDR3nt: TGCAGTGCTAGTGGGAGGAGCAATCAGCCCCAGCATTTT; CDR3aa: CSASGRSNQPQHF; abundance: NA; d_gene: NA; v_gene: TRBV20-1; j_gene: TRBJ1-5
CDR3nt: TGCGCCAGCAGCCACTCAGAAGGAAAACTGTTTTTT; CDR3aa: CASSHSEGKLFF; abundance: NA; d_gene: NA; v_gene: TRBV4-3; j_gene: TRBJ1-4
CDR3nt: TGTGCCAGTAGTATACCCCGAGGGACAGGGGGTTCTGGAAACACCATATATTTT; CDR3aa: CASSIPRGTGGSGNTIYF; abundance: NA; d_gene: TRBD1; v_gene: TRBV19; j_gene: TRBJ1-3
CDR3nt: TGCGCCAGCAGCCAACCCCAGGGGTACTCCTCTGGGGCCAACGTCCTGACTTTC; CDR3aa: CASSQPQGYSSGANVLTF; abundance: NA; d_gene: NA; v_gene: TRBV4-1; j_gene: TRBJ2-6
CDR3nt: TGTGCCTCCCGGGGTCACAATAATGAAAAACTGTTTTTT; CDR3aa: CASRGHNNEKLFF; abundance: NA; d_gene: NA; v_gene: TRBV28; j_gene: TRBJ1-4
CDR3nt: TGTGCCAGCAGTGATGGGGCCCAAGAGACCCAGTACTTC; CDR3aa: CASSDGAQETQYF; abundance: NA; d_gene: NA; v_gene: TRBV2; j_gene: TRBJ2-5
CDR3nt: TGTGCCAGCTCTTCCTCCCCGGGACAGATTACAGATACGCAGTATTTT; CDR3aa: CASSSSPGQITDTQYF; abundance: NA; d_gene: TRBD1; v_gene: TRBV18; j_gene: TRBJ2-3
CDR3nt: TGCAGTGCTAGTGAAGGACTAGCGGGGGATAGTGGGTTCTTC; CDR3aa: CSASEGLAGDSGFF; abundance: NA; d_gene: TRBD2; v_gene: TRBV20-1; j_gene: TRBJ2-1
CDR3nt: TGTGCCAGCAGGTCCGAAGAGACCCAGTACTTC; CDR3aa: CASRSEETQYF; abundance: NA; d_gene: NA; v_gene: TRBV2; j_gene: TRBJ2-5
CDR3nt: TGTGCCTGGGGACAGGGGGGCCCGAACACTGAAGCTTTCTTT; CDR3aa: CAWGQGGPNTEAFF; abundance: NA; d_gene: TRBD1; v_gene: TRBV30; j_gene: TRBJ1-1
CDR3nt: TGCGCCAGCAGCAATAGCGGGGGGCAGGCCGAGCAGTACTTC; CDR3aa: CASSNSGGQAEQYF; abundance: NA; d_gene: TRBD2; v_gene: TRBV5-1; j_gene: TRBJ2-7
CDR3nt: TGTGCCAGCAGCTTAGGGACGAGCGGGAGCTACGAGCAGTACTTC; CDR3aa: CASSLGTSGSYEQYF; abundance: NA; d_gene: TRBD2; v_gene: TRBV7-2; j_gene: TRBJ2-7
CDR3nt: TGCGCCAGCAGCCAGCTCGGGAGGAACACTGAAGCTTTCTTT; CDR3aa: CASSQLGRNTEAFF; abundance: NA; d_gene: NA; v_gene: TRBV4-1; j_gene: TRBJ1-1
CDR3nt: TGTGCCAGTTCTGACAGGGTGGTGGGAGAGACCCAGTACTTC; CDR3aa: CASSDRVVGETQYF; abundance: NA; d_gene: TRBD1; v_gene: TRBV19; j_gene: TRBJ2-5
CDR3nt: TGTGCCAGCAGTGGTCAGCTGGAGTATCAGCCCCAGCATTTT; CDR3aa: CASSGQLEYQPQHF; abundance: few; d_gene: NA; v_gene: TRBV2; j_gene: TRBJ1-5
CDR3nt: TGTGCCAGTCAACCGGGACAGGGGGCAAAAGGGGCCAACGTCCTGACTTTC; CDR3aa: CASQPGQGAKGANVLTF; abundance: NA; d_gene: TRBD1; v_gene: TRBV19; j_gene: TRBJ2-6
CDR3nt: TGTGCCAGCAATTCAGGGGATCCTGGAAACACCATATATTTT; CDR3aa: CASNSGDPGNTIYF; abundance: NA; d_gene: NA; v_gene: TRBV9; j_gene: TRBJ1-3
CDR3nt: TGCGCCAGCAGTTCACAGGGGGCCGGGTATGGCTACACCTTC; CDR3aa: CASSSQGAGYGYTF; abundance: NA; d_gene: TRBD1; v_gene: TRBV5-1; j_gene: TRBJ1-2
CDR3nt: TGTGCCAGCAGCCCCGGACCGATGAACACTGAAGCTTTCTTT; CDR3aa: CASSPGPMNTEAFF; abundance: NA; d_gene: NA; v_gene: TRBV5-4; j_gene: TRBJ1-1
CDR3nt: TGTGCCAGCAGCTTAGTGTCTTCGGGAGCAAATTCACCCCTCCACTTT; CDR3aa: CASSLVSSGANSPLHF; abundance: once; d_gene: NA; v_gene: TRBV11-2; j_gene: TRBJ1-6
CDR3nt: TGTGCCAGCAGCTCAACAGTTTACTCTGGAAACACCATATATTTT; CDR3aa: CASSSTVYSGNTIYF; abundance: NA; d_gene: NA; v_gene: TRBV5-6; j_gene: TRBJ1-3
CDR3nt: TGTGCCAGCAGCCCCTTTCCGGGACAGGGGTACGAAAAACTGTTTTTT; CDR3aa: CASSPFPGQGYEKLFF; abundance: NA; d_gene: TRBD1; v_gene: TRBV5-6; j_gene: TRBJ1-4
CDR3nt: TGTGCCAGCAGTTATAGCGAACTGCAAGAGACCCAGTACTTC; CDR3aa: CASSYSELQETQYF; abundance: medium-sized; d_gene: NA; v_gene: TRBV6-6; j_gene: TRBJ2-5
CDR3nt: TGTGCCAGCAGCCCCCGGTCGAGCTCTGGAAACACCATATATTTT; CDR3aa: CASSPRSSSGNTIYF; abundance: NA; d_gene: NA; v_gene: TRBV11-2; j_gene: TRBJ1-3
CDR3nt: TGCGCCAGCAGCCGCGACGGCAGGAACTATGGCTACACCTTC; CDR3aa: CASSRDGRNYGYTF; abundance: NA; d_gene: NA; v_gene: TRBV5-1; j_gene: TRBJ1-2
CDR3nt: TGTGCCAGCAGCCGCGGACAGGAGAACACTGAAGCTTTCTTT; CDR3aa: CASSRGQENTEAFF; abundance: NA; d_gene: TRBD1; v_gene: TRBV5-4; j_gene: TRBJ1-1
CDR3nt: TGTGCCAGCAGTTCCCTCAACAGGGGGCGGGACGGCTATGGCTACACCTTC; CDR3aa: CASSSLNRGRDGYGYTF; abundance: NA; d_gene: TRBD1; v_gene: TRBV28; j_gene: TRBJ1-2
CDR3nt: TGTGCCAGCAGCTCAAACAGGGGCAAAGAGACCCAGTACTTC; CDR3aa: CASSSNRGKETQYF; abundance: NA; d_gene: TRBD1; v_gene: TRBV7-2; j_gene: TRBJ2-5
CDR3nt: TGTGCCAGCAGTCCAAACGTTAGGGGGGGGACAGATACGCAGTATTTT; CDR3aa: CASSPNVRGGTDTQYF; abundance: NA; d_gene: NA; v_gene: TRBV27; j_gene: TRBJ2-3
CDR3nt: TGTGCCTGGAGTTCCAAACAGGGGGCGCAGACCGGGGAGCTGTTTTTT; CDR3aa: CAWSSKQGAQTGELFF; abundance: NA; d_gene: TRBD1; v_gene: TRBV30; j_gene: TRBJ2-2
CDR3nt: TGTGCCAGTAGTATTACGTCCTTACATGGCTACACCTTC; CDR3aa: CASSITSLHGYTF; abundance: NA; d_gene: NA; v_gene: TRBV19; j_gene: TRBJ1-2
CDR3nt: TGTGCCAGCAGTACGGTGGCAACTAATGAAAAACTGTTTTTT; CDR3aa: CASSTVATNEKLFF; abundance: NA; d_gene: NA; v_gene: TRBV28; j_gene: TRBJ1-4
CDR3nt: TGTGCCAGCAGTTACTCGAGTGGAGGAAAACTGTTTTTT; CDR3aa: CASSYSSGGKLFF; abundance: NA; d_gene: NA; v_gene: TRBV6-5; j_gene: TRBJ1-4
CDR3nt: TGTGCCAGCAGCTTAGGACTAGAGACCGGGGAGCTGTTTTTT; CDR3aa: CASSLGLETGELFF; abundance: NA; d_gene: NA; v_gene: TRBV7-2; j_gene: TRBJ2-2
CDR3nt: TGCAGCGTTGAAGATCGGCCGGCTGGGTCGGGCTACGAGCAGTACTTC; CDR3aa: CSVEDRPAGSGYEQYF; abundance: NA; d_gene: NA; v_gene: TRBV29-1; j_gene: TRBJ2-7
CDR3nt: TGCAGCGTTGAACAAGATGACACCGGGGAGCTGTTTTTT; CDR3aa: CSVEQDDTGELFF; abundance: NA; d_gene: NA; v_gene: TRBV29-1; j_gene: TRBJ2-2
CDR3nt: TGTGCCAGTAGTATAAGTCCCCGATCGGGCAATCAGCCCCAGCATTTT; CDR3aa: CASSISPRSGNQPQHF; abundance: NA; d_gene: NA; v_gene: TRBV19; j_gene: TRBJ1-5
CDR3nt: TGTGCCAGCAAGGTCCTTGTAGCCTACGAGCAGTACTTC; CDR3aa: CASKVLVAYEQYF; abundance: NA; d_gene: NA; v_gene: TRBV2; j_gene: TRBJ2-7
CDR3nt: TGTGCCAGCAGTTTAGGAGGCACAGTCTCCCGCTCTGGAAACACCATATATTTT; CDR3aa: CASSLGGTVSRSGNTIYF; abundance: NA; d_gene: NA; v_gene: TRBV28; j_gene: TRBJ1-3
CDR3nt: TGTGCCAGCAGCCTGAGGCCAGATACGCAGTATTTT; CDR3aa: CASSLRPDTQYF; abundance: once; d_gene: NA; v_gene: TRBV7-8; j_gene: TRBJ2-3
CDR3nt: TGCGCCAGCAGCCAAGCCTACAGGGGGCATTACGAGCAGTACTTC; CDR3aa: CASSQAYRGHYEQYF; abundance: NA; d_gene: TRBD1; v_gene: TRBV4-3; j_gene: TRBJ2-7
CDR3nt: TGTGCCAGCAGTCCAGGGGGACCGATCTACGAGCAGTACTTC; CDR3aa: CASSPGGPIYEQYF; abundance: NA; d_gene: TRBD1; v_gene: TRBV7-9; j_gene: TRBJ2-7
CDR3nt: TGCAGCGTTGAGTCAGGGGGCTATGGCTACACCTTC; CDR3aa: CSVESGGYGYTF; abundance: NA; d_gene: TRBD1; v_gene: TRBV29-1; j_gene: TRBJ1-2
CDR3nt: TGTGCCAGCAGCTTATCGGGGACTAGCGGATACAATGAGCAGTTCTTC; CDR3aa: CASSLSGTSGYNEQFF; abundance: NA; d_gene: TRBD2; v_gene: TRBV7-3; j_gene: TRBJ2-1
CDR3nt: TGTGCCAGCAGCGTCCGGGACAGATGGAACACTGAAGCTTTCTTT; CDR3aa: CASSVRDRWNTEAFF; abundance: NA; d_gene: TRBD1; v_gene: TRBV5-8; j_gene: TRBJ1-1
CDR3nt: TGTGCCAGCAGCTTAGGAGGGGGGAGGGACACTGAAGCTTTCTTT; CDR3aa: CASSLGGGRDTEAFF; abundance: NA; d_gene: NA; v_gene: TRBV11-3; j_gene: TRBJ1-1
CDR3nt: TGTGCCAGCAGCTTGAGGTTAACCCTGAACACTGAAGCTTTCTTT; CDR3aa: CASSLRLTLNTEAFF; abundance: NA; d_gene: NA; v_gene: TRBV5-6; j_gene: TRBJ1-1
CDR3nt: TGTGCCAGCAGTTTAGCGGGGAATGGCTACACCTTC; CDR3aa: CASSLAGNGYTF; abundance: NA; d_gene: NA; v_gene: TRBV12-3/TRBV12-4; j_gene: TRBJ1-2
CDR3nt: TGCAGCGCGCTCCCCGTGTGGGGGAACACTGAAGCTTTCTTT; CDR3aa: CSALPVWGNTEAFF; abundance: NA; d_gene: NA; v_gene: TRBV29-1; j_gene: TRBJ1-1
CDR3nt: TGTGCCAGCAGTCGGCAGGTCCTATACGAGCAGTACTTC; CDR3aa: CASSRQVLYEQYF; abundance: NA; d_gene: NA; v_gene: TRBV6-5; j_gene: TRBJ2-7
CDR3nt: TGTGCCAGCAGCCTCTCGGCCGGGGCTAATGAAAAACTGTTTTTT; CDR3aa: CASSLSAGANEKLFF; abundance: few; d_gene: NA; v_gene: TRBV7-6; j_gene: TRBJ1-4
CDR3nt: TGTGCCAGCAGCCGGGACAGGGGCACAGATACGCAGTATTTT; CDR3aa: CASSRDRGTDTQYF; abundance: NA; d_gene: TRBD1; v_gene: TRBV5-5; j_gene: TRBJ2-3
CDR3nt: TGTGCCAGCAGCTCACCTAGTCCCGGGACAGGGGGCTATGGCTACACCTTC; CDR3aa: CASSSPSPGTGGYGYTF; abundance: NA; d_gene: TRBD1; v_gene: TRBV7-2; j_gene: TRBJ1-2
CDR3nt: TGTGCCAGCAGCCAAGGTGAAGTACTCGGGACTTACTATGGCTACACCTTC; CDR3aa: CASSQGEVLGTYYGYTF; abundance: NA; d_gene: NA; v_gene: TRBV4-2; j_gene: TRBJ1-2
CDR3nt: TGTGCCAGCAGGGGGGGGGCAGCGAACTCCTACGAGCAGTACTTC; CDR3aa: CASRGGAANSYEQYF; abundance: NA; d_gene: NA; v_gene: TRBV27; j_gene: TRBJ2-7